The source of this T cell receptor beta chain is a study of OX40 agonist ivuxolimab in advanced cancers. Study details: Ivuxolimab doses were 0.01, 0.1, 0.3, 1.5, 3 or 10 mg/kg every 2 weeks. In three patients, partial responses were observed, one with hepatocellular carcinoma and two with cutaneous melanoma.

V gave up 0 bases and J gave up 2 bases; unmatched junction bases: 2. The CDR3 is made up of 16 amino acids. CDR1 and CDR2 from the germline V gene are SEHNR and FQNEAQ (reference sequence). Whole-study results and caveats: Also present in some nonresponders was a low level of normalized T-cell clonal expansion.

TCRdb's copy holds only in-frame clones and misses some; the assay was immunoSEQ multiplex PCR. The repertoire consists of 64,000 or so clones, with approximately 80% occurring once and the leading ten covering 0.7%. Worth noting for this clone: What it binds is not known. At the DNA level, this CDR3 is encoded by other sequences in the same sample as well.

V is TRBV7-9 and J is TRBJ2-1, with 9 bases that match TRBD2. Here the sequenced sample was CD4+ or CD8+ T cells sorted from blood, taken in a trial of the OX40 agonist ivuxolimab. The TCR originated in an adult with an advanced solid tumor such as melanoma, head and neck, liver or kidney cancer. CDR3 nucleotide sequence: TGTGCCAGCAGCTTAGCGCTAGCGGGGACCTACAATGAGCAGTTCTTC. This encodes CASSLALAGTYNEQFF.